This T cell receptor beta chain was identified in a study of technical replicates of blood from a handful of donors. Generated by immunoSEQ multiplex PCR, the TCRdb table keeps only in-frame clones and is missing some. The table lists some 83,000 clones, 85% to 95% of them singletons. The CDR3 consists of 13 residues. The ends were cut back, 2 bases at V and 10 bases at J, with 14 bases in the middle. Germline assignment: CDR1 SGHTA and CDR2 FQGTGA. This sequence originates from a human donor in good health. The specimen sequenced was T cells isolated from PBMCs. This chain joins TRBV7-3 and TRBJ1-1; D is ambiguous. The CDR3 DNA reads TGTGCCAGCAGCTTAGGGAGGGATGGGAGAGCTTTCTTT. Translating gives CASSLGRDGRAFF.